These 21 T cell receptor beta chains were sequenced from one sample in a study of HIV-infected patients and healthy controls. From the 5' RACE reads, TCRdb called clonotypes with MiXCR, one entry per CDR3 protein. The sample lists some 67,000 distinct CDR3 sequences; about 17% were seen once. The sequenced sample consisted of CD4+ T cells from blood. These receptors were taken from a human donor in good health.

The chain has TRBV12-3 or TRBV12-4 and TRBJ1-4, with D unclear. Trimming took 3 bases from V and 8 from J, leaving 10 bases between them. CDR3 size: 13 residues. The CDR3, as DNA: TGTGCCAGCAGTTTCCGGGAGCCCGAAAAACTGTTTTTT. Translation: CASSFREPEKLFF.

The chain uses TRBV14 and TRBJ1-1, with D possibly being TRBD1 (5 bases). This CDR3 spans 15 amino acids. Germline assignment: CDR1 SGHDN and CDR2 FVKESK. V gave up 5 bases and J gave up 6 bases, with 19 bases separating them. The CDR3: CASSATRSGSAEAFF. The CDR3 nucleotides read TGTGCCAGCAGCGCCACCCGGTCAGGGTCTGCTGAAGCTTTCTTT.

Only a few counts were recorded for this clonotype. J is TRBJ2-1 and V is TRBV20-1; D possibly corresponds to TRBD2 (6 bases). V gave up 0 bases and J gave up 5 bases, with 17 bases separating them. The CDR3 has 16 amino acids. In germline, CDR1 is DFQATT, CDR2 SNEGSKA (reference sequence). The CDR3 DNA reads as TGCAGTGCTAGAGATCGCCGGGAGAAGGGCCACAATGAGCAGTTCTTC. Translation gives CSARDRREKGHNEQFF.

The V and J genes are TRBV5-1 and TRBJ2-5; 7 positions match TRBD2. CDR3 length: 15 residues. The germline CDR1 and CDR2 sequences are SGHRS and YFSETQ. The trim removed 6 bases at V and 2 bases at J, leaving 10 bases unmatched. CDR3 protein: CASNQGAGPQETQYF. CDR3 DNA sequence: TGCGCCAGCAACCAGGGAGCGGGGCCACAAGAGACCCAGTACTTC.

This clonotype was seen only a few times. The chain links TRBV7-2 to TRBJ1-1; D is ambiguous. Germline-derived CDR1 and CDR2 are SGHTA and FQGNSA. Trimming pared 0 bases from V and 0 bases from J, leaving 8 bases between. CDR3 length equals 15 residues. The CDR3 DNA sequence: TGTGCCAGCAGCTTAGCGGCCAGTATGAACACTGAAGCTTTCTTT. Translation: CASSLAASMNTEAFF.

This clonotype occurred once. The chain links TRBV20-1 to TRBJ2-4; the match to TRBD1 covers 8 bases. J gave up 9 bases and V 1 base, and 14 bases lay outside the gene matches. Germline CDR1 is DFQATT and CDR2 is SNEGSKA (reference sequence). CDR3 size: 16 residues. CDR3 sequence (DNA): TGCAGTGCTAGAGCCCAACAGGGGGATTGGTTTAGCATTCAGTACTTC. Its translation is CSARAQQGDWFSIQYF.

This clonotype appeared a few times. The chain combines TRBV11-2 with TRBJ2-7, with 10 positions matching TRBD1. The CDR3 covers 14 residues. Germline CDR1 SGHAT, CDR2 FQNNGV. After removal of 7 bases from V and 6 bases from J, the junction contained 9 bases not matched to a gene. The CDR3 reads CASIQRGQGSEQYF. In DNA form, the CDR3 reads TGTGCCAGCATCCAGCGGGGACAGGGGTCCGAGCAGTACTTC.

This clonotype came up once. V is TRBV14 and J is TRBJ2-2; maybe TRBD2 (5 bases). The germline CDR1 and CDR2 sequences are SGHDN and FVKESK. CDR3 length: 15 amino acids. V lost 1 base to trimming and J lost 12 bases, with 18 bases between them. CDR3 DNA sequence: TGTGCCAGCAGCCAAGTCAGCGGAGGAGTTGGGAAGCTGTTTTTT. Translating gives CASSQVSGGVGKLFF.

This clonotype was detected only a few times. The rearrangement links TRBV3-1 to TRBJ2-1; 8 positions agree with TRBD2. Germline V gene sequence: CDR1 LGHDT, CDR2 YNNKEL (reference sequence). Trimming at V came to 6 bases and at J to 4 bases, leaving 8 bases not matched to a gene. The CDR3 runs to 15 residues. DNA of the CDR3: TGTGCCAGCAGATCTGCCAGCGGGGGATACAATGAGCAGTTCTTC. It encodes CASRSASGGYNEQFF.

The chain links TRBV12-3 or TRBV12-4 to TRBJ2-2; D could derive from TRBD1 or TRBD2 (5 bases each). The ends were cut back, 3 bases at V and 5 bases at J, with 16 bases in the middle. The length of the CDR3 is 16 residues. The CDR3 region is CASSLDAQWGTGELFF. CDR3 DNA: TGTGCCAGCAGTTTGGATGCCCAGTGGGGGACCGGGGAGCTGTTTTTT.

There are a few counts of this clonotype. This chain links TRBV20-1 with TRBJ1-5; 9 bases are a match to TRBD1. CDR1 is DFQATT and CDR2 is SNEGSKA in the germline V gene (reference sequence). The CDR3 totals 15 residues. The V gene end was trimmed by 2 bases and the J gene end by 3 bases; junction bases not matched to a gene: 5. The CDR3 DNA reads TGCAGTGCTAGACCGGGACAGGGCTCCAATCAGCCCCAGCATTTT. Amino acid sequence: CSARPGQGSNQPQHF.

This chain joins TRBV3-1 and TRBJ2-1; tentative D call: TRBD2 (6 bases). The germline V and J ends were trimmed by 1 base and 13 bases, with 23 bases remaining between them. Germline V gene sequence: CDR1 LGHDT, CDR2 YNNKEL (reference sequence). The CDR3 has 16 residues. CDR3 in amino acids: CASSQAYGGIGVPQFF. The CDR3 region has the DNA TGTGCCAGCAGCCAAGCTTATGGAGGGATCGGCGTCCCTCAGTTCTTC.

The V gene is TRBV4-3, the J gene TRBJ1-1; D ambiguous. The germline V gene has CDR1 LGHNA and CDR2 YSLEER. Trimming took off 1 base at V and 4 bases at J, with 16 bases between the two ends. This CDR3 spans 16 amino acids. The chain's CDR3 is CASSQVPQRTGTEAFF. The CDR3 coding sequence is TGCGCCAGCAGCCAAGTGCCTCAAAGGACGGGCACTGAAGCTTTCTTT.

Many counts were recorded for this clonotype. The chain recombines TRBV29-1 with TRBJ2-2; D is uncertain. The CDR3 totals 15 residues. Looked up from germline, CDR1 is SQVTM and CDR2 is ANQGSEA. V was pared by 6 bases and J by 0 bases, with 14 bases between. The CDR3 coding sequence is TGCAGCGTCCCAGGTCGGTTTTCGAACACCGGGGAGCTGTTTTTT. It translates to CSVPGRFSNTGELFF.

This clonotype was seen at least ten times. The chain uses TRBV20-1 and TRBJ1-1, with TRBD1 as a possible D gene (5 bases). There are 13 residues in the CDR3. V gave up 0 bases and J gave up 5 bases, with 10 bases separating them. Looked up from germline, CDR1 is DFQATT and CDR2 is SNEGSKA (reference sequence). The CDR3 spells CSARDPGRTEAFF. The CDR3 DNA sequence: TGCAGTGCTAGAGATCCAGGGAGGACTGAAGCTTTCTTT.

There are many counts of this clonotype. The chain couples TRBV6-2 or TRBV6-3 to TRBJ2-1, with 8 bases that match TRBD2. With 6 bases clipped from V and 7 bases from J, the junction kept 14 bases outside the gene matches. Germline-derived CDR1 and CDR2 are MNHEY and SVGEGT. This CDR3 has 16 residues. The CDR3: CASSQPPGRGGNEQFF. CDR3 bases: TGTGCCAGCAGCCAACCCCCGGGACGGGGGGGGAATGAGCAGTTCTTC.

In this sample, this clonotype turned up many times. The gene calls are TRBV29-1 and TRBJ1-3, with no clear D. CDR1 SQVTM and CDR2 ANQGSEA come from the germline V gene. The CDR3 is 14 amino acids. Trimming removed 7 bases from V and 6 bases from J, with 19 bases in between. The CDR3 loop reads CSALRSDGKNTIYF. In DNA, the CDR3 is TGCAGCGCGCTGAGGTCGGACGGAAAAAACACCATATATTTT. Filled out from reference TRBV29-1 and TRBJ1-3, the complete variable domain reads SAVISQKPSRDICQRGTSLTIQCQVDSQVTMMFWYRQQPGQSLTLIATANQGSEATYESGFVIDKFPISRPNLTFSTLTVSNMSPEDSSIYLCSALRSDGKNTIYFGEGSWLTVV.

This chain links TRBV7-2 with TRBJ1-6, with TRBD1 matching over 7 bases. The ends lost 4 bases at V and 6 bases at J; junction bases unmatched: 3. CDR3 size: 14 residues. CDR1 is SGHTA, CDR2 FQGNSA, per germline. CDR3 loop: CASSSRQGNSPLHF. As DNA, the CDR3 is TGTGCCAGCAGCTCTCGACAGGGTAATTCACCCCTCCACTTT.

The chain combines TRBV20-1 with TRBJ1-5; a weak D match, TRBD1 (5 bases). Looked up from germline, CDR1 is DFQATT and CDR2 is SNEGSKA (reference sequence). Deletions cut 1 base from V and 0 bases from J, with 13 bases between. The CDR3 runs 16 residues. The CDR3 DNA sequence: TGCAGTGCTAGAGCGTCAGGGATTCCTAGCAATCAGCCCCAGCATTTT. Its translation: CSARASGIPSNQPQHF.

This clonotype qualifies as large (0.1 to 1%). The chain employs TRBV3-1 and TRBJ1-2; no clear D. Germline V gives CDR1 LGHDT, CDR2 YNNKEL (reference sequence). CDR3 length: 16 amino acids. Trimming took 4 bases from V and 5 from J, leaving 20 bases between them. DNA for the CDR3: TGTGCCAGCAGCCGCTTGGGATCTTCCAACGAGTATGGCTACACCTTC. Its protein is CASSRLGSSNEYGYTF.

This clonotype occurred a few times. V is TRBV7-2 and J is TRBJ2-3; no reliable D call. The CDR3 spans 14 residues. V dropped 5 bases and J dropped 2 bases, with 11 bases sitting between them. CDR1 SGHTA and CDR2 FQGNSA come from the germline V gene. In DNA, the CDR3 is TGTGCCAGCAGCCCCCCCGGAGTCACAGATACGCAGTATTTT. This translates into CASSPPGVTDTQYF.